This T cell receptor (beta chain) emerged from a study of cytotoxic CD8 clonotypes in ibrutinib-treated CLL. TCRdb's table, derived via immunoSEQ multiplex PCR, lists solely in-frame clones and lacks some. The data contain around 310,000 clones, approximately 80% of them singletons. This clone was seen a single time. The germline CDR1 and CDR2 sequences are LGHNA and YSLEER. V lost 0 bases and J lost 3; bases outside the gene matches: 5. The CDR3 spans 15 residues. V is TRBV4-3 and J is TRBJ2-7; 7 bases map to TRBD1. The TCR originated in a human donor with chronic lymphocytic leukemia. The source was PBMCs, collected before ibrutinib treatment. The CDR3 region has the DNA TGCGCCAGCAGCCAAGAGGAAGGGACAGACTACGAGCAGTACTTC. Its protein is CASSQEEGTDYEQYF.